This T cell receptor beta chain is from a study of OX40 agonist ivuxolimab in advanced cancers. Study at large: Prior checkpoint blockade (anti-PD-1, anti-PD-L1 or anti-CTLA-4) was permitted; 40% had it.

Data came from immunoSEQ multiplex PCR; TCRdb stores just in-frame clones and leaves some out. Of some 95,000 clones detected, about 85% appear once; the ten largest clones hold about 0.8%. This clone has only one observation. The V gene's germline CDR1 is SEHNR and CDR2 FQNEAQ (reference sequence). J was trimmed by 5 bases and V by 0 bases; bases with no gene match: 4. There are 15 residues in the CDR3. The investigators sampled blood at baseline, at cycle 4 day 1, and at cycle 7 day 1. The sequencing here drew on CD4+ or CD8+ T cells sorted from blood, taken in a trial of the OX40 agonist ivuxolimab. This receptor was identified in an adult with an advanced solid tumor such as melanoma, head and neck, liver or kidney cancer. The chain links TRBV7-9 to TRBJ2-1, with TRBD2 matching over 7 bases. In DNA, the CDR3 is TGTGCCAGCAGCTTAGCTGCTAGCGGAGACAATGAGCAGTTCTTC. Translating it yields CASSLAASGDNEQFF.